Listed below are T cell receptor beta chains from one sample, sequenced in a study of T cells in localized non-small cell lung cancer. The data were produced by immunoSEQ multiplex PCR, yet TCRdb's version contains in-frame clones alone and is incomplete. This table has some 64,000 clones, almost 90% appearing once. Specimen: peripheral blood, collected before any cancer treatment. The receptors were gathered from a woman aged 40 to 75 with stage I lung adenocarcinoma. CDR3s include the opening cysteine and the closing phenylalanine or tryptophan. Fields, in order: D gene, clone size, V gene, J gene, CDR3 protein, CDR3 DNA. D genes are given only for firm matches. Clone size is not always given. Where it is, it says once, few, many or a class for expanded clones.

d_call: NA; clone_size: NA; v_call: TRBV27; j_call: TRBJ2-7; cdr3_aa: CASTRTYDGEQYF; cdr3_nt: TGTGCCAGTACTAGGACATATGATGGCGAGCAGTACTTC
d_call: TRBD1; clone_size: NA; v_call: TRBV29-1; j_call: TRBJ2-7; cdr3_aa: CSVDGQGGDEQYF; cdr3_nt: TGCAGCGTTGACGGACAGGGGGGAGACGAGCAGTACTTC
d_call: NA; clone_size: NA; v_call: TRBV5-6; j_call: TRBJ1-3; cdr3_aa: CASSLVGTYSGNTIYF; cdr3_nt: TGTGCCAGCAGCTTGGTTGGGACCTACTCTGGAAACACCATATATTTT
d_call: NA; clone_size: NA; v_call: TRBV7-6; j_call: TRBJ1-6; cdr3_aa: CASSLVGDTNSPLHF; cdr3_nt: TGTGCCAGCAGCTTAGTGGGGGATACAAATTCACCCCTCCACTTT
d_call: NA; clone_size: NA; v_call: TRBV5-1; j_call: TRBJ2-7; cdr3_aa: CASSLAWTDYEQYF; cdr3_nt: TGCGCCAGCAGCTTGGCTTGGACAGACTACGAGCAGTACTTC
d_call: TRBD2; clone_size: NA; v_call: TRBV5-6; j_call: TRBJ2-1; cdr3_aa: CASSSGLAGEQFF; cdr3_nt: TGTGCCAGCAGCTCCGGACTAGCGGGTGAGCAGTTCTTC
d_call: NA; clone_size: NA; v_call: TRBV12-5; j_call: TRBJ1-1; cdr3_aa: CASGSPRSAEAFF; cdr3_nt: TGTGCTAGTGGTTCCCCCCGTTCGGCTGAAGCTTTCTTT
d_call: NA; clone_size: NA; v_call: TRBV6-6; j_call: TRBJ1-4; cdr3_aa: CASSYSGARGEKLFF; cdr3_nt: TGTGCCAGCAGTTACTCGGGAGCCCGGGGGGAAAAACTGTTTTTT
d_call: NA; clone_size: NA; v_call: TRBV6-6; j_call: TRBJ1-4; cdr3_aa: CASSYSSGGGRKLFF; cdr3_nt: TGTGCCAGCAGTTACTCGTCTGGTGGTGGCAGGAAACTGTTTTTT
d_call: NA; clone_size: NA; v_call: TRBV18; j_call: TRBJ1-1; cdr3_aa: CASSPSRGMDTEAFF; cdr3_nt: TGTGCCAGCTCACCAAGCAGGGGCATGGACACTGAAGCTTTCTTT
d_call: TRBD2; clone_size: NA; v_call: TRBV10-2; j_call: TRBJ2-1; cdr3_aa: CASSASGGARNEQFF; cdr3_nt: TGCGCCAGCAGTGCTAGCGGGGGGGCCCGGAATGAGCAGTTCTTC
d_call: TRBD1; clone_size: NA; v_call: TRBV28; j_call: TRBJ2-5; cdr3_aa: CASSFRTGGVETQYF; cdr3_nt: TGTGCCAGCAGTTTTAGGACAGGGGGCGTGGAGACCCAGTACTTC
d_call: TRBD1; clone_size: once; v_call: TRBV7-9; j_call: TRBJ2-5; cdr3_aa: CASRDGQGVTQYF; cdr3_nt: TGTGCCAGCAGAGACGGACAGGGGGTAACCCAGTACTTC
d_call: NA; clone_size: NA; v_call: TRBV5-8; j_call: TRBJ2-7; cdr3_aa: CASSHGGYRDSPYEQYF; cdr3_nt: TGTGCCAGCAGCCACGGAGGGTACCGGGACAGTCCCTACGAGCAGTACTTC
d_call: NA; clone_size: NA; v_call: TRBV15; j_call: TRBJ1-5; cdr3_aa: CATSPEGGYSNQPQHF; cdr3_nt: TGTGCCACCAGCCCGGAGGGGGGCTACAGCAATCAGCCCCAGCATTTT
d_call: NA; clone_size: NA; v_call: TRBV6-5; j_call: TRBJ1-1; cdr3_aa: CASDRDSTEAFF; cdr3_nt: TGTGCCAGCGACCGGGATAGCACTGAAGCTTTCTTT
d_call: NA; clone_size: NA; v_call: TRBV7-2; j_call: TRBJ2-6; cdr3_aa: CASSLKSSGANVLTF; cdr3_nt: TGTGCCAGCAGCTTAAAATCTTCTGGGGCCAACGTCCTGACTTTC
d_call: TRBD2; clone_size: NA; v_call: TRBV5-1; j_call: TRBJ2-2; cdr3_aa: CASSSLSGSDGELFF; cdr3_nt: TGCGCCAGCAGCTCTCTTAGCGGGAGTGACGGGGAGCTGTTTTTT
d_call: NA; clone_size: NA; v_call: TRBV28; j_call: TRBJ1-2; cdr3_aa: CASSFPHANYGYTF; cdr3_nt: TGTGCCAGCAGTTTCCCACACGCTAACTATGGCTACACCTTC
d_call: NA; clone_size: NA; v_call: TRBV10-2; j_call: TRBJ1-1; cdr3_aa: CASSDRQTGMNTEAFF; cdr3_nt: TGCGCCAGCAGTGATCGCCAAACAGGGATGAACACTGAAGCTTTCTTT
d_call: TRBD2; clone_size: NA; v_call: TRBV19; j_call: TRBJ2-1; cdr3_aa: CASSIDLGLAGGYNEQFF; cdr3_nt: TGTGCCAGTAGTATAGATCTGGGACTAGCGGGGGGATACAATGAGCAGTTCTTC
d_call: NA; clone_size: NA; v_call: TRBV2; j_call: TRBJ2-6; cdr3_aa: CASSGGDSGLVGANVLTF; cdr3_nt: TGTGCCAGCAGTGGGGGGGACAGCGGACTTGTAGGGGCCAACGTCCTGACTTTC
d_call: TRBD1; clone_size: NA; v_call: TRBV7-2; j_call: TRBJ1-2; cdr3_aa: CASSPGTDYGYTF; cdr3_nt: TGTGCCAGCAGCCCCGGGACAGATTATGGCTACACCTTC
d_call: NA; clone_size: NA; v_call: TRBV7-2; j_call: TRBJ2-3; cdr3_aa: CASSLGSKDTQYF; cdr3_nt: TGTGCCAGCAGCTTAGGATCGAAAGATACGCAGTATTTT
d_call: TRBD2; clone_size: NA; v_call: TRBV18; j_call: TRBJ2-7; cdr3_aa: CASSPSGGLAAYEQYF; cdr3_nt: TGTGCCAGCTCACCCTCCGGGGGGTTGGCCGCCTACGAGCAGTACTTC
d_call: NA; clone_size: NA; v_call: TRBV18; j_call: TRBJ2-7; cdr3_aa: CASSPPRVLTGYEQYF; cdr3_nt: TGTGCCAGCTCACCACCGCGAGTACTTACAGGATACGAGCAGTACTTC
d_call: NA; clone_size: NA; v_call: TRBV7-6; j_call: TRBJ1-5; cdr3_aa: CASSLGPRGGNQPQHF; cdr3_nt: TGTGCCAGCAGCTTAGGTCCCAGGGGTGGCAATCAGCCCCAGCATTTT
d_call: NA; clone_size: NA; v_call: TRBV7-3; j_call: TRBJ2-7; cdr3_aa: CASSFARGPTYEQYF; cdr3_nt: TGTGCCAGCAGCTTCGCACGGGGTCCGACCTACGAGCAGTACTTC
d_call: NA; clone_size: NA; v_call: TRBV21-1; j_call: TRBJ2-3; cdr3_aa: CASSKLGLAGGPGDTDTQYF; cdr3_nt: TGTGCCAGCAGCAAACTGGGGCTAGCGGGAGGGCCGGGGGACACAGATACGCAGTATTTT
d_call: NA; clone_size: NA; v_call: TRBV2; j_call: TRBJ1-4; cdr3_aa: CASNLPVESEKLFF; cdr3_nt: TGTGCCAGCAATCTGCCAGTGGAGAGTGAAAAACTGTTTTTT
d_call: NA; clone_size: NA; v_call: TRBV18; j_call: TRBJ2-3; cdr3_aa: CASSPSGSRTDTQYF; cdr3_nt: TGTGCCAGCTCACCTTCAGGGTCCCGCACAGATACGCAGTATTTT
d_call: TRBD2; clone_size: NA; v_call: TRBV9; j_call: TRBJ2-5; cdr3_aa: CASSAWGGEGETQYF; cdr3_nt: TGTGCCAGCAGCGCGTGGGGAGGGGAGGGGGAGACCCAGTACTTC
d_call: TRBD1; clone_size: NA; v_call: TRBV5-4; j_call: TRBJ1-2; cdr3_aa: CASSSPGQGDGGYTF; cdr3_nt: TGTGCCAGCAGCAGCCCGGGACAGGGGGACGGTGGCTACACCTTC
d_call: NA; clone_size: NA; v_call: TRBV1; j_call: TRBJ1-5; cdr3_aa: CTSSQGDGPSNQPQHF; cdr3_nt: TGCACCAGCAGCCAAGGGGATGGCCCTAGCAATCAGCCCCAGCATTTT
d_call: NA; clone_size: NA; v_call: TRBV15; j_call: TRBJ1-2; cdr3_aa: CATSRLGRGAYGYTF; cdr3_nt: TGTGCCACCAGCAGACTGGGGAGAGGGGCCTATGGCTACACCTTC
d_call: TRBD1; clone_size: few; v_call: TRBV10-1; j_call: TRBJ1-1; cdr3_aa: CASSRTGNTEAFF; cdr3_nt: TGCGCCAGCAGTAGGACAGGGAACACTGAAGCTTTCTTT
d_call: NA; clone_size: NA; v_call: TRBV29-1; j_call: TRBJ2-7; cdr3_aa: CSVGVPADEQYF; cdr3_nt: TGCAGCGTTGGCGTCCCGGCAGACGAGCAGTACTTC
d_call: NA; clone_size: NA; v_call: TRBV28; j_call: TRBJ1-2; cdr3_aa: CASSQGGSDRYGYTF; cdr3_nt: TGTGCCAGCAGTCAAGGCGGATCCGATCGGTATGGCTACACCTTC
d_call: NA; clone_size: NA; v_call: TRBV6-5; j_call: TRBJ2-7; cdr3_aa: CASYESPARGEQYF; cdr3_nt: TGTGCCAGCTACGAGTCGCCAGCGAGGGGCGAGCAGTACTTC
d_call: NA; clone_size: NA; v_call: TRBV9; j_call: TRBJ2-1; cdr3_aa: CASSVGGGSLYNEQFF; cdr3_nt: TGTGCCAGCAGCGTAGGGGGAGGCAGCCTCTACAATGAGCAGTTCTTC
d_call: NA; clone_size: NA; v_call: TRBV7-9; j_call: TRBJ1-1; cdr3_aa: CASSLASGGNTEAFF; cdr3_nt: TGTGCCAGCAGCTTAGCGTCGGGCGGGAACACTGAAGCTTTCTTT
d_call: NA; clone_size: NA; v_call: TRBV5-1; j_call: TRBJ1-1; cdr3_aa: CASRRSLGTDTEAFF; cdr3_nt: TGCGCCAGCAGGCGATCGTTGGGTACCGACACTGAAGCTTTCTTT
d_call: NA; clone_size: NA; v_call: TRBV9; j_call: TRBJ1-3; cdr3_aa: CASSVGNSGNTIYF; cdr3_nt: TGTGCCAGCAGCGTAGGAAACAGTGGAAACACCATATATTTT
d_call: NA; clone_size: NA; v_call: TRBV5-4; j_call: TRBJ1-1; cdr3_aa: CASSLDRSGTEAFF; cdr3_nt: TGTGCCAGCAGCTTGGATCGCTCGGGCACTGAAGCTTTCTTT
d_call: NA; clone_size: NA; v_call: TRBV28; j_call: TRBJ1-1; cdr3_aa: CASKTPENTEAFF; cdr3_nt: TGTGCCAGCAAGACACCGGAGAACACTGAAGCTTTCTTT
d_call: TRBD2; clone_size: NA; v_call: TRBV12-5; j_call: TRBJ2-1; cdr3_aa: CASGPTGGGAGNEQFF; cdr3_nt: TGTGCTAGTGGTCCAACGGGCGGGGGGGCCGGCAATGAGCAGTTCTTC
d_call: TRBD2; clone_size: once; v_call: TRBV7-2; j_call: TRBJ2-1; cdr3_aa: CASSLVAGGGYNEQFF; cdr3_nt: TGTGCCAGCAGCTTAGTTGCGGGGGGAGGTTACAATGAGCAGTTCTTC
d_call: TRBD1; clone_size: NA; v_call: TRBV6-5; j_call: TRBJ1-2; cdr3_aa: CASSHRDRVYGYTF; cdr3_nt: TGTGCCAGCAGTCACCGGGACAGAGTCTATGGCTACACCTTC
d_call: TRBD1; clone_size: NA; v_call: TRBV18; j_call: TRBJ1-4; cdr3_aa: CASSPGQGHEKLFF; cdr3_nt: TGTGCCAGCTCACCGGGACAGGGCCATGAAAAACTGTTTTTT
d_call: NA; clone_size: NA; v_call: TRBV6-6; j_call: TRBJ1-6; cdr3_aa: CASSYPGESPLHF; cdr3_nt: TGTGCCAGCAGTTATCCAGGGGAGTCGCCCCTCCACTTT